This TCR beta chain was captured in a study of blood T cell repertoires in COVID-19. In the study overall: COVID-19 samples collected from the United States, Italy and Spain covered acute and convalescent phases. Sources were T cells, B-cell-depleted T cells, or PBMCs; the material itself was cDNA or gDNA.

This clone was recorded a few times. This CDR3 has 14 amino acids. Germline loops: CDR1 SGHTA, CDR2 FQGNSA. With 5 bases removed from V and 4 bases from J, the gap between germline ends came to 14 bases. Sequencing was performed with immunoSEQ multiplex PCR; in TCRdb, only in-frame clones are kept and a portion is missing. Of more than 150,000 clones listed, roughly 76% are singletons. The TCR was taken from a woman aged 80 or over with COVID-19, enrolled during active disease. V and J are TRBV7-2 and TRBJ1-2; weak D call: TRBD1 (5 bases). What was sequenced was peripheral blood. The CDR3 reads CASSTRVIGYGYTF. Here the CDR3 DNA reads TGTGCCAGCAGCACCAGGGTAATTGGCTATGGCTACACCTTC.